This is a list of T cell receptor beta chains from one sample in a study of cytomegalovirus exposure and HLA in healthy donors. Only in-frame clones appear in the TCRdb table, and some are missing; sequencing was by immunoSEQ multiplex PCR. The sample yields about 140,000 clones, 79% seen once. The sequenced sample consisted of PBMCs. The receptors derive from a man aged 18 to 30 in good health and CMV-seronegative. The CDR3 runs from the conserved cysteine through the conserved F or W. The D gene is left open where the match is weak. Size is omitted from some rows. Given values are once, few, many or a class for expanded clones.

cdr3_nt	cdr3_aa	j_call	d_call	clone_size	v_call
TGTGCCAGCAGTGAGTCCGTGACAGGAGCTAGTTATGGCTACACCTTC	CASSESVTGASYGYTF	TRBJ1-2	.	.	TRBV2
TGCGCCAGCAGCTTGGTAGGCCAGGGCCTTAATTCACCCCTCCACTTT	CASSLVGQGLNSPLHF	TRBJ1-6	.	.	TRBV5-1
TGTGCCAGCAGCCAAGGCCCGGGGGGCTCCTACGAGCAGTACTTC	CASSQGPGGSYEQYF	TRBJ2-7	TRBD2	.	TRBV14
TGCGCCAGCAGCTTGAACAGGGAATTCACAGATACGCAGTATTTT	CASSLNREFTDTQYF	TRBJ2-3	.	once	TRBV5-1
TGTGCCAGCAGCTTAGGGGGGTCCACAGGGAGAGCTTTCTTT	CASSLGGSTGRAFF	TRBJ1-1	.	.	TRBV7-6
TGTGCCTGGAGCCGGTCCAGGGGGCTTAGCAATCAGCCCCAGCATTTT	CAWSRSRGLSNQPQHF	TRBJ1-5	TRBD1	.	TRBV30
TGCGCCAGCAGCTATTCCGGGGGAACCACCTCTGGGGCCAACGTCCTGACTTTC	CASSYSGGTTSGANVLTF	TRBJ2-6	.	.	TRBV5-1
TGCGCCAGCAGCCGGACAGGGCCCTACGAGGGGGGTGAGCAGTACTTC	CASSRTGPYEGGEQYF	TRBJ2-7	TRBD1	.	TRBV5-1
TGTGCCAGCAGTCCAGGGGGCGGTGGCTACACCTTC	CASSPGGGGYTF	TRBJ1-2	TRBD1	.	TRBV6-5
TGCGCCAGCAGCTTGGGGGACAGGGTTGGAAACACCATATATTTT	CASSLGDRVGNTIYF	TRBJ1-3	TRBD1	.	TRBV5-1